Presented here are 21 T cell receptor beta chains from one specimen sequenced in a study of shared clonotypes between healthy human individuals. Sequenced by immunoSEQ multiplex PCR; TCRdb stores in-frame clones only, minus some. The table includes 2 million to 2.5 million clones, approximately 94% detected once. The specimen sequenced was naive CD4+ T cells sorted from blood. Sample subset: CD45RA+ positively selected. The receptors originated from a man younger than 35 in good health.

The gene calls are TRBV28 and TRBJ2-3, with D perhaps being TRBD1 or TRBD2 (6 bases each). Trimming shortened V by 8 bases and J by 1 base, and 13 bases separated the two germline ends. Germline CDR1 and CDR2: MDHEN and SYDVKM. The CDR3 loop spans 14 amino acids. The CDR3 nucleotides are TGTGCCAGCGCCCAGAGGGGGGGCACAGATACGCAGTATTTT. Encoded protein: CASAQRGGTDTQYF.

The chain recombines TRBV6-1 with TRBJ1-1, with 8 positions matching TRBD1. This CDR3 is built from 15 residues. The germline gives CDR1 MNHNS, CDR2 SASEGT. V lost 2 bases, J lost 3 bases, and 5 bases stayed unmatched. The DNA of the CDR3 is TGTGCCAGCAGTGAATTCCAGGGGGCTTACACTGAAGCTTTCTTT. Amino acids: CASSEFQGAYTEAFF.

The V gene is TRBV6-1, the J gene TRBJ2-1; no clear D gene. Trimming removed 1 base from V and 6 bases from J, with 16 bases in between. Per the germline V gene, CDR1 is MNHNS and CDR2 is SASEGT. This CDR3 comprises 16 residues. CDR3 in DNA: TGTGCCAGCAGTGAAGGACGCTCTTACCGCTTCAATGAGCAGTTCTTC. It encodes CASSEGRSYRFNEQFF.

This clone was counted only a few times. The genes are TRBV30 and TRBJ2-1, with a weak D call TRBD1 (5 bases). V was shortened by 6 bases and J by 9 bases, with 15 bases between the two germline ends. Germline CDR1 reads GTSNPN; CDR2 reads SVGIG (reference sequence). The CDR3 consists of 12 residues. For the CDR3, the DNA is TGTGCCTGCGCAGGGTCCGCCTTTGAGCAGTTCTTC. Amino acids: CACAGSAFEQFF. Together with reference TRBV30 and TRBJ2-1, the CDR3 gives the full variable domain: SQTIHQWPATLVQPVGSPLSLECTVEGTSNPNLYWYRQAAGRGLQLLFYSVGIGQISSEVPQNLSASRPQDRQFILSSKKLLLSDSGFYLCACAGSAFEQFFGPGTRLTVL.

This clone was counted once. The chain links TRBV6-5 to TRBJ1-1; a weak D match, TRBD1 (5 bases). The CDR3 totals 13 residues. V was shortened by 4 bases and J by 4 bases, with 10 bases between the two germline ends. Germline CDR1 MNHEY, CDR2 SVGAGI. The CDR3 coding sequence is TGTGCCAGCAGTTTACTGGGGGTCACTGAAGCTTTCTTT. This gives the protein CASSLLGVTEAFF.

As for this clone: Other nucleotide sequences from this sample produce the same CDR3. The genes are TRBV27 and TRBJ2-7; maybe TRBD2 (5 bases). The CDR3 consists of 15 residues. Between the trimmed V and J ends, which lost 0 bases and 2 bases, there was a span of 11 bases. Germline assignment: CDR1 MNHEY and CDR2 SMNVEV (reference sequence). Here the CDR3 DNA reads TGTGCCAGCAGTTTATCTCGGGGTGGGCCCTACGAGCAGTACTTC. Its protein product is CASSLSRGGPYEQYF.

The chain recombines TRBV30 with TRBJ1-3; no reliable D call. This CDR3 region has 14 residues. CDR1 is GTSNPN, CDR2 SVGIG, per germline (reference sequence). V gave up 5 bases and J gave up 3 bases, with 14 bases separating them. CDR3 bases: TGTGCCTGGGACAATCGGGGTTTTGGAAACACCATATATTTT. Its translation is CAWDNRGFGNTIYF. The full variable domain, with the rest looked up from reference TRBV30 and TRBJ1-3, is SQTIHQWPATLVQPVGSPLSLECTVEGTSNPNLYWYRQAAGRGLQLLFYSVGIGQISSEVPQNLSASRPQDRQFILSSKKLLLSDSGFYLCAWDNRGFGNTIYFGEGSWLTVV.

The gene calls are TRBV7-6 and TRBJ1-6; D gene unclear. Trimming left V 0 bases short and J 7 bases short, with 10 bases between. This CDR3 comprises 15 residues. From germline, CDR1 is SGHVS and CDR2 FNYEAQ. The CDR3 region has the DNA TGTGCCAGCAGCTTAGCGCCCCCTGGCAATTCACCCCTCCACTTT. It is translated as CASSLAPPGNSPLHF. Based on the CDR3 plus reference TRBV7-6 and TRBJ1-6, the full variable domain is GAGVSQSPRYKVTKRGQDVALRCDPISGHVSLYWYRQALGQGPEFLTYFNYEAQQDKSGLPNDRFSAERPEGSISTLTIQRTEQRDSAMYRCASSLAPPGNSPLHFGNGTRLTVT.

The CDR3 loop reads CASSYPGTGTNEQFF. The CDR3 DNA reads TGTGCCAGCAGTTACCCCGGGACAGGGACGAATGAGCAGTTCTTC. The chain uses TRBV6-6 and TRBJ2-1, with 9 bases lining up with TRBD1. The CDR3 extends over 15 amino acids. V shed 2 bases and J 7 bases; nucleotides not matched to a gene: 6. Germline CDR1 and CDR2: MNHNY and SVGAGI (reference sequence).

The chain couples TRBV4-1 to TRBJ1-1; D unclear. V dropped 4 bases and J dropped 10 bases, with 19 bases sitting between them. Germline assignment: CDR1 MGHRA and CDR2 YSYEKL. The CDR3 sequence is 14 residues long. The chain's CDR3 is CASSLLWGGGGAFF. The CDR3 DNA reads TGCGCCAGCAGCCTTTTATGGGGTGGCGGTGGAGCTTTCTTT.

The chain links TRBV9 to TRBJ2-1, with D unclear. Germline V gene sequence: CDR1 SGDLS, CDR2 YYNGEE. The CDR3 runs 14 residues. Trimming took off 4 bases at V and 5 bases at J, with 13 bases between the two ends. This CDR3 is CASSPHVTHNEQFF. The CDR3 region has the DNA TGTGCCAGCAGCCCCCATGTTACTCACAATGAGCAGTTCTTC.

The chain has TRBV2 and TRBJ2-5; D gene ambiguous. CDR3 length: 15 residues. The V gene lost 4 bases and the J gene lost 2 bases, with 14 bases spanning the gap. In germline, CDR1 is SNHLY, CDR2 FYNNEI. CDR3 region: CASSVFSPQQETQYF. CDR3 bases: TGTGCCAGCAGTGTCTTTTCTCCGCAACAAGAGACCCAGTACTTC.

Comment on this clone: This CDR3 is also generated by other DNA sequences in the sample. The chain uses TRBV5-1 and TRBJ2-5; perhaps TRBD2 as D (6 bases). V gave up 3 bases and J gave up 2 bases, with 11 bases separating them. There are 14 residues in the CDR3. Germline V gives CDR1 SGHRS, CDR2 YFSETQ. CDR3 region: CASSWGDSQETQYF. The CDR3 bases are TGCGCCAGCAGCTGGGGGGACTCGCAAGAGACCCAGTACTTC. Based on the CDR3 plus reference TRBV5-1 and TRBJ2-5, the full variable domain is KAGVTQTPRYLIKTRGQQVTLSCSPISGHRSVSWYQQTPGQGLQFLFEYFSETQRNKGNFPGRFSGRQFSNSRSEMNVSTLELGDSALYLCASSWGDSQETQYFGPGTRLLVL.

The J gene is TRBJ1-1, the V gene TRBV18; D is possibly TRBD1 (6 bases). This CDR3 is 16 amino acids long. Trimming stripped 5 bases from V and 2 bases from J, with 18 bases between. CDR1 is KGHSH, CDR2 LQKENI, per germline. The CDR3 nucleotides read TGTGCCAGCTCATCGTACAGGGTCCCCCCCAACACTGAAGCTTTCTTT. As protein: CASSSYRVPPNTEAFF. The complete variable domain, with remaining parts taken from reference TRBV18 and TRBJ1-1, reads NAGVMQNPRHLVRRRGQEARLRCSPMKGHSHVYWYRQLPEEGLKFMVYLQKENIIDESGMPKERFSAEFPKEGPSILRIQQVVRGDSAAYFCASSSYRVPPNTEAFFGQGTRLTVV.

The CDR3 nucleotides are TGTGCCAGCTCCCGCGAGGACGCGGGGGGCACAGATACGCAGTATTTT. This encodes CASSREDAGGTDTQYF. This chain joins TRBV2 and TRBJ2-3, with 7 bases that match TRBD2. V lost 8 bases and J lost 1; bases outside the gene matches: 12. Germline values: CDR1 SNHLY, CDR2 FYNNEI. There are 16 residues in the CDR3.

Here the CDR3 DNA reads TGTGCCTGGAGGGGCGTGGATCGCTACGAGCAGTACTTC. Its translation is CAWRGVDRYEQYF. The V call is TRBV30, the J call TRBJ2-7; D ambiguous. Germline loops: CDR1 GTSNPN, CDR2 SVGIG (reference sequence). Trimming pared 3 bases from V and 3 bases from J, leaving 12 bases between. The CDR3 spans 13 residues. Together with reference TRBV30 and TRBJ2-7, the CDR3 gives the full variable domain: SQTIHQWPATLVQPVGSPLSLECTVEGTSNPNLYWYRQAAGRGLQLLFYSVGIGQISSEVPQNLSASRPQDRQFILSSKKLLLSDSGFYLCAWRGVDRYEQYFGPGTRLTVT.

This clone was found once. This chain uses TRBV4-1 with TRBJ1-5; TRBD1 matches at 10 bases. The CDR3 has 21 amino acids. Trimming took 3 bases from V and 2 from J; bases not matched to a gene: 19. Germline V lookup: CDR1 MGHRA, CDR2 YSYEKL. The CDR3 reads CASSQQITGTGVNGGNQPQHF. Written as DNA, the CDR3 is TGCGCCAGCAGCCAGCAAATAACCGGGACAGGGGTTAATGGTGGCAATCAGCCCCAGCATTTT.

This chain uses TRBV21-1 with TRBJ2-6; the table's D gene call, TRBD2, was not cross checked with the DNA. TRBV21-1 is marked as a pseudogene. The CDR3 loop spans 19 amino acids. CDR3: CASTSGGVGGPPGANVLTF. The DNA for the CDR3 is TGTGCCAGCACCTCTGGGGGGGTGGGCGGACCTCCTGGGGCCAACGTCCTGACTTTC.

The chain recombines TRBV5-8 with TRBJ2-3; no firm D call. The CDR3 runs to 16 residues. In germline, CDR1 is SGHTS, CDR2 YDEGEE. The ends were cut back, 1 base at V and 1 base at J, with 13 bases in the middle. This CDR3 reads CASSLFDLKGTDTQYF. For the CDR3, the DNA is TGTGCCAGCAGCTTGTTTGACTTGAAGGGCACAGATACGCAGTATTTT. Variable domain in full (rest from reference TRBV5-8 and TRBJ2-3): EAGVTQSPTHLIKTRGQQATLRCSPISGHTSVYWYQQALGLGLQFLLWYDEGEERNRGNFPPRFSGRQFPNYSSELNVNALELEDSALYLCASSLFDLKGTDTQYFGPGTRLTVL.

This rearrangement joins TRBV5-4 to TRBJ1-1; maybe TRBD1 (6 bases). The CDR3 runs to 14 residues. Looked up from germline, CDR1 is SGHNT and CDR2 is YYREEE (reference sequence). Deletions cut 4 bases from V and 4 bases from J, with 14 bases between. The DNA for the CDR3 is TGTGCCAGCAGCCCTGACATAGGGGGCACTGAAGCTTTCTTT. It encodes CASSPDIGGTEAFF.

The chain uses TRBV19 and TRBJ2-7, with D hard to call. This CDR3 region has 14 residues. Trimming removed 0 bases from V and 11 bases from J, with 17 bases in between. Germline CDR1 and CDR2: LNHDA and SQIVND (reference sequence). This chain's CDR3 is CASSIDYKTDFKYF. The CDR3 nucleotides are TGTGCCAGTAGTATAGATTATAAGACCGACTTTAAGTACTTC.